The rows below give T cell receptor beta chains drawn from one sample of a study of molecular identifiers for immune sequencing clone quantification. TCRdb re-called the PCR reads with MiXCR, one entry per CDR3 protein. This table has about 330,000 distinct CDR3 sequences, roughly a quarter appearing once. Sample: naive CD8+ T cells from blood, with Jurkat cell RNA spiked in. The receptors were gathered from a human donor in good health. Some libraries in this study had Jurkat cell RNA spiked in. Each CDR3 is given with its conserved first and last residue. D genes are given only for firm matches. Clone size is stated in some rows and not others, as once, few, many or a class when expanded.

clone_size	v_call	d_call	j_call	cdr3_nt	cdr3_aa
many	TRBV9	-	TRBJ2-3	TGTGCCAGCAGCGTTTCAGGGGCGACAGATACGCAGTATTTT	CASSVSGATDTQYF
few	TRBV11-3	TRBD2	TRBJ2-5	TGTGCCAGCAGCCCCGATAGCGGGAGAGAAGAGACCCAGTACTTC	CASSPDSGREETQYF
-	TRBV4-3	TRBD2	TRBJ2-7	TGCGCCAGCAGCCAATTGACTAGCGGGACCCACGACGAGCAGTACTTC	CASSQLTSGTHDEQYF
-	TRBV20-1	-	TRBJ2-3	TGCAGTGCTATGGTGGGTTCAGATACGCAGTATTTT	CSAMVGSDTQYF
few	TRBV4-3	TRBD2	TRBJ2-5	TGCGCCAGCAGCCAAGATCGGCTTAGCGGGGGCCAAGAGACCCAGTACTTC	CASSQDRLSGGQETQYF
-	TRBV13	TRBD2	TRBJ2-2	TGTGCCAGCAGCCCCTCTAGCGGGGCTGACACCGTGGAGCTGTTTTTT	CASSPSSGADTVELFF
-	TRBV7-3	TRBD2	TRBJ2-1	TGTGCCAGCAGCACTGGACTAGCGGGAGATGAGCAGTTCTTC	CASSTGLAGDEQFF
once	TRBV15	-	TRBJ2-7	TGTGCCACCAGCGGGGGACTTTCTGGCTACGAGCAGTACTTC	CATSGGLSGYEQYF
many	TRBV2	-	TRBJ1-3	TGTGCCAGCAGTGAAACCCCGAGGCCTGGAAACACCATATATTTT	CASSETPRPGNTIYF
many	TRBV7-9	TRBD1	TRBJ2-7	TGTGCCAGCAGCCCGTTGTTTGGGACAGGGATCCCCGAGCAGTACTTC	CASSPLFGTGIPEQYF
many	TRBV9	TRBD2	TRBJ2-3	TGTGCCAGCAGCGTAGGGACCAGCGGGATCGTTGGAGATACGCAGTATTTT	CASSVGTSGIVGDTQYF
many	TRBV20-1	-	TRBJ2-1	TGCAGTGCTAGTCCAGGCGGCAATGAGCAGTTCTTC	CSASPGGNEQFF
few	TRBV30	TRBD2	TRBJ2-1	TGTGCCTGGAGAGCGGGAGTTTTCTACAATGAGCAGTTCTTC	CAWRAGVFYNEQFF
few	TRBV7-7	TRBD1	TRBJ2-5	TGTGCTAGCAGAAAAGGGGGACAGAACGCCCAAGAGACCCAGTACTTC	CASRKGGQNAQETQYF
few	TRBV12-3/TRBV12-4	TRBD1	TRBJ2-3	TGTGCCAGCAGCTTTCCCATCGGGACAGGGATAGATACGCAGTATTTT	CASSFPIGTGIDTQYF
few	TRBV24-1	-	TRBJ2-7	TGTGCCACCAGTGATACAGTTTCCTACGAGCAGTACTTC	CATSDTVSYEQYF
many	TRBV12-3/TRBV12-4	TRBD1	TRBJ1-4	TGTGCCAGCAGTTTGACACAGGGGGTTCCTAATGAAAAACTGTTTTTT	CASSLTQGVPNEKLFF
few	TRBV6-5	TRBD2	TRBJ2-1	TGTGCCAGCAGTCCTAGCGGGGGAACCTCCTACAATGAGCAGTTCTTC	CASSPSGGTSYNEQFF
many	TRBV23-1	-	TRBJ2-3	TGCGCCAGCACAGGTGATCAGGGGAGAGATACGCAGTATTTT	CASTGDQGRDTQYF
-	TRBV4-1	TRBD1	TRBJ2-4	TGCGCCAGCAGCCAACCCCAGGGGGTACCCAAAAACATTCAGTACTTC	CASSQPQGVPKNIQYF
many	TRBV12-3/TRBV12-4	-	TRBJ2-3	TGTGCCAGCAGTGGCCATGTAGGAGGAGTGCAGTATTTT	CASSGHVGGVQYF
many	TRBV29-1	-	TRBJ1-3	TGCAGCGTTGAAGACGGAGGAAACACCATATATTTT	CSVEDGGNTIYF
once	TRBV29-1	-	TRBJ2-5	TGCAGCGTTGATGGGATAGCCTTATCCGAGACCCAGTACTTC	CSVDGIALSETQYF
-	TRBV27	-	TRBJ2-1	TGTGCCCGCGGTTCTCGGGCTGGCCGGCGGGGACCCTACAATGAGCAGTTCTTC	CARGSRAGRRGPYNEQFF
-	TRBV20-1	-	TRBJ1-5	TGCAGTGCTACCCTAGGCGGGGCCAATCAGCCCCAGCATTTT	CSATLGGANQPQHF
many	TRBV2	TRBD1	TRBJ2-2	TGTGCCAGCAGAGATACAGGGGCGGGCACCGGGGAGCTGTTTTTT	CASRDTGAGTGELFF
-	TRBV2	TRBD1	TRBJ2-1	TGTGCCAACATGAAGACCGCAGGGGGCAATGAGCAGTTCTTC	CANMKTAGGNEQFF
few	TRBV15	TRBD1	TRBJ2-7	TGTGCCACCAGCAGGGCTGGACAGGGCTACGAGCAGTACTTC	CATSRAGQGYEQYF
-	TRBV19	-	TRBJ2-7	TGTGCCAGTAGTCTAAGTCCCGGGACTGGCCCGTACTTC	CASSLSPGTGPYF
-	TRBV4-3	-	TRBJ1-1	TGCGCCAGCAGCCAAGATTGGGCTTCGGAGAACACTGAAGCTTTCTTT	CASSQDWASENTEAFF
few	TRBV5-1	TRBD1	TRBJ2-1	TGCGCCAGCAGCCTATCCGGGACAGACCTAGGGGCTGAGCAGTTCTTC	CASSLSGTDLGAEQFF
many	TRBV13	-	TRBJ2-4	TGTGCCAGCAGCCCCACTGACAGTGCCAAAAACATTCAGTACTTC	CASSPTDSAKNIQYF
-	TRBV9	TRBD2	TRBJ2-1	TGTGCCAGCAGCGCCCCCTTAGCGGGAGGGTCCCCCTACAATGAGCAGTTCTTC	CASSAPLAGGSPYNEQFF
-	TRBV6-5	TRBD2	TRBJ2-7	TGTGCCAGCAGTTACCAAACGGGGGGTCTTGGGAACGAGCAGTACTTC	CASSYQTGGLGNEQYF
few	TRBV19	-	TRBJ2-7	TGTGCCAGTAGTATCGGTCCTAGCGAGCAGTACTTC	CASSIGPSEQYF
-	TRBV27	-	TRBJ1-1	TGTGCCAGCAGTACCCAGGGAGTCACTGAAGCTTTCTTT	CASSTQGVTEAFF
-	TRBV9	-	TRBJ2-5	TGTGCCAGCAGCGCGGACAGCTACCAAGAGACCCAGTACTTC	CASSADSYQETQYF
few	TRBV9	TRBD1	TRBJ2-7	TGTGCCAGCAGCGTAGTGACAGGGGGCGAGCAGTACTTC	CASSVVTGGEQYF
many	TRBV27	-	TRBJ2-7	TGTGCCAGCAGTTACCGAGCGGCGTACGAGCAGTACTTC	CASSYRAAYEQYF
many	TRBV5-1	TRBD2	TRBJ2-4	TGCGCCAGCAGCCCAACGACTAGCGGGAGAGGCAAAAACATTCAGTACTTC	CASSPTTSGRGKNIQYF
few	TRBV4-3	-	TRBJ2-6	TGCGCCAGCAGCCCATGGAGTTTGGACGGGAACTCTGGGGCCAACGTCCTGACTTTC	CASSPWSLDGNSGANVLTF
-	TRBV7-9	-	TRBJ2-7	TGTGCCAGCAGCTTAGTTGGGGCAGAGCAGTACTTC	CASSLVGAEQYF
-	TRBV7-8	-	TRBJ1-1	TGTGCCAGCAGCTTAACTTTTCGGGGTCTTTTCACTGAAGCTTTCTTT	CASSLTFRGLFTEAFF
many	TRBV19	-	TRBJ2-3	TGTGCCAGTAGTATAGCGCGTCAGGGGAATACGCAGTATTTT	CASSIARQGNTQYF
-	TRBV6-1	-	TRBJ1-5	TGTGCCGTCCGGGCAGTACCAAATAGCAATCAGCCCCAGCATTTT	CAVRAVPNSNQPQHF
-	TRBV14	-	TRBJ2-2	TGTGCCAGCAGCCAAGATTTGGCCACCGGGGAGCTGTTTTTT	CASSQDLATGELFF
many	TRBV12-3/TRBV12-4	-	TRBJ2-1	TGTGCCAGCAGTTCCCAGGGTTACAATGAGCAGTTCTTC	CASSSQGYNEQFF
few	TRBV27	TRBD1	TRBJ2-7	TGTGCCAGCAGTTTTCGCGTATTGAAGGGGGCCACCCCCTACGAGCAGTACTTC	CASSFRVLKGATPYEQYF
-	TRBV20-1	-	TRBJ2-7	TGCAGTGCTAGAGATTATCAGCCTAGCTACGAGCAGTACTTC	CSARDYQPSYEQYF